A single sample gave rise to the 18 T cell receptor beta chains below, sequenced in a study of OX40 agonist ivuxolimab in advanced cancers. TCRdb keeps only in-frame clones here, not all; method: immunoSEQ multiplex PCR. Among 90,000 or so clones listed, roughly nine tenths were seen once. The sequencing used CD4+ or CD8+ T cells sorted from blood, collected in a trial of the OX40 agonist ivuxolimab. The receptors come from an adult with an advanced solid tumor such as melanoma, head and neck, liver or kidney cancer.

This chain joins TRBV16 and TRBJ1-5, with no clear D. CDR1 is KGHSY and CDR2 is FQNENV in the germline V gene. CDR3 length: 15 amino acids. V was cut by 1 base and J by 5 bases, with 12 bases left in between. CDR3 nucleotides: TGTGCCAGCAGCCAATTATGGCTCTCCCATCAGCCCCAGCATTTT. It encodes CASSQLWLSHQPQHF.

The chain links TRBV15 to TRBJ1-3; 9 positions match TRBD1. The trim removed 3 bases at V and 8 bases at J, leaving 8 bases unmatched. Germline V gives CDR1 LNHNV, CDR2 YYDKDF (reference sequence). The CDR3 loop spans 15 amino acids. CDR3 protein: CATSRDRGSKDTIYF. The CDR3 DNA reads TGTGCCACCAGCAGGGACAGGGGTAGTAAGGACACCATATATTTT.

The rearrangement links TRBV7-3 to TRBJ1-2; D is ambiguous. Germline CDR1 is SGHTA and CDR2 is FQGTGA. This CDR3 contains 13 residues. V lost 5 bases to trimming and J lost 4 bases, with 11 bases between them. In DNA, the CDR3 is TGTGCCAGCAGCCTCTTTAGTAGCTATGGCTACACCTTC. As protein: CASSLFSSYGYTF. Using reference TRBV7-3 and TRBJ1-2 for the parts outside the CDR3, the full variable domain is GAGVSQTPSNKVTEKGKYVELRCDPISGHTALYWYRQSLGQGPEFLIYFQGTGAADDSGLPNDRFFAVRPEGSVSTLKIQRTERGDSAVYLCASSLFSSYGYTFGSGTRLTVV.

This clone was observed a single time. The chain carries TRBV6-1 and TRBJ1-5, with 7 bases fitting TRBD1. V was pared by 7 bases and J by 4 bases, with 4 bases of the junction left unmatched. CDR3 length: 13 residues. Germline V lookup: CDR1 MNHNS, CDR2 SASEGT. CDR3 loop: CASTPQGNQPQHF. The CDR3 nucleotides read TGTGCCAGCACCCCACAGGGGAATCAGCCCCAGCATTTT.

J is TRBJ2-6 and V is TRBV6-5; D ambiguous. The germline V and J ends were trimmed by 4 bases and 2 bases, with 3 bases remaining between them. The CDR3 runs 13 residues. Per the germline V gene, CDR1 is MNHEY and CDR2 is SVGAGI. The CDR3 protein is CASSWAGANVLTF. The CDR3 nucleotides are TGTGCCAGCAGTTGGGCTGGGGCCAACGTCCTGACTTTC.

CDR3 DNA: TGTGCCAGCAGCCTCCCTAGCGGCGAAGAGACCCAGTACTTC. It encodes CASSLPSGEETQYF. This chain links TRBV7-9 with TRBJ2-5; 7 nucleotides match TRBD2. This CDR3 has 14 residues. Germline-derived CDR1 and CDR2 are SEHNR and FQNEAQ (reference sequence). V shed 5 bases, J shed 3 bases, and the junction held 6 bases outside the gene matches.

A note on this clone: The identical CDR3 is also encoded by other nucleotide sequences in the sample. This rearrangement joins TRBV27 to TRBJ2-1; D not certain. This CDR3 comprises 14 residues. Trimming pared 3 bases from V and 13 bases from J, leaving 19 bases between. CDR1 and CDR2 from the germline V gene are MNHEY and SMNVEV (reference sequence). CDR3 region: CASSLGLPGQEQFF. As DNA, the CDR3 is TGTGCCAGCAGTTTGGGCCTCCCGGGCCAAGAACAGTTCTTC.

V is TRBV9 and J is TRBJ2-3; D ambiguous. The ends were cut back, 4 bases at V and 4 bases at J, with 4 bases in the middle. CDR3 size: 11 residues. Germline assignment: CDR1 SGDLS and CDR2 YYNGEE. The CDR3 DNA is TGTGCCAGCAGCACAGCAGATACGCAGTATTTT. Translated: CASSTADTQYF.

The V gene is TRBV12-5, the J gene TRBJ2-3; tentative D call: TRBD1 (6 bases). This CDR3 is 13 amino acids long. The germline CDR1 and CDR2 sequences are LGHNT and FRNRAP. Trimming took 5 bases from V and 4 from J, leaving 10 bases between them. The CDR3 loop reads CASGPQGPDTQYF. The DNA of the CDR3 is TGTGCTAGTGGTCCACAGGGTCCAGATACGCAGTATTTT.

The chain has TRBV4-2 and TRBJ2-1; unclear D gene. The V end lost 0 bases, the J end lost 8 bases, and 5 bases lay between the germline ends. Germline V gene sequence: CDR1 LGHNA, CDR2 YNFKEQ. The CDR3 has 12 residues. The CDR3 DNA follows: TGTGCCAGCAGCCAAGATGTCTATGAGCAGTTCTTC. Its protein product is CASSQDVYEQFF.

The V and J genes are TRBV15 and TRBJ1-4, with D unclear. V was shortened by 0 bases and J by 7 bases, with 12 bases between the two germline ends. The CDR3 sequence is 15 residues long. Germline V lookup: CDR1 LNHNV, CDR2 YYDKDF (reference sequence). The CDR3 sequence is CATSRDGRTGEKLFF. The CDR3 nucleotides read TGTGCCACCAGCAGAGACGGTAGGACGGGTGAAAAACTGTTTTTT.

DNA of the CDR3: TGTGCCTGGAGTGTACTAGCGGGACACCAGCAGTTCTTC. This gives the protein CAWSVLAGHQQFF. This sequence joins TRBV30 and TRBJ2-1; 10 positions agree with TRBD2. From germline, CDR1 is GTSNPN and CDR2 SVGIG (reference sequence). V gave up 0 bases and J gave up 11 bases; unmatched junction bases: 4. The CDR3 sequence is 13 residues long.

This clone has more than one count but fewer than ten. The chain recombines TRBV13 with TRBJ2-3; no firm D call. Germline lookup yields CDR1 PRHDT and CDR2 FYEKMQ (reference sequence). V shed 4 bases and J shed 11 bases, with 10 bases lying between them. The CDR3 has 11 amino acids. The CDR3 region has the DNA TGTGCCAGCAGCTCCGGGTTGGGGCAGTATTTT. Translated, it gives CASSSGLGQYF.

Here the CDR3 reads CASSLPLYNSPLHF. CDR3 in DNA: TGTGCCAGCAGTTTGCCTCTCTATAATTCACCCCTCCACTTT. The chain carries TRBV27 and TRBJ1-6; D unresolved. V dropped 3 bases and J dropped 3 bases, with 6 bases sitting between them. CDR1 and CDR2 from the germline V gene are MNHEY and SMNVEV (reference sequence). The CDR3 covers 14 residues.

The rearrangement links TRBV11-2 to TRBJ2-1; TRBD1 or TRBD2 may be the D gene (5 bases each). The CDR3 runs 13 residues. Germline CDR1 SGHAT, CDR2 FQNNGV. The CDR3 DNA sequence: TGTGCGGATTCCGGAGAGGGGTACAATGAGCAGTTCTTC. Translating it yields CADSGEGYNEQFF.

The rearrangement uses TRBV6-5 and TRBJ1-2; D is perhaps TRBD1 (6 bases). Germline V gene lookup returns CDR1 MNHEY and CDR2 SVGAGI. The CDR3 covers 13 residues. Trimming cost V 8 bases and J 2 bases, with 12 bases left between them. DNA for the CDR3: TGTGCCAGCTCAGTCAGGGGAAACTATGGCTACACCTTC. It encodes CASSVRGNYGYTF.

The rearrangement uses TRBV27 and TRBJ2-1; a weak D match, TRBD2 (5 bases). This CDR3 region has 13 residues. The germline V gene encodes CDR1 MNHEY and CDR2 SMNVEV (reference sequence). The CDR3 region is CGTAGNLDNEQFF. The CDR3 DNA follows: TGTGGGACCGCGGGTAATCTGGACAATGAGCAGTTCTTC.

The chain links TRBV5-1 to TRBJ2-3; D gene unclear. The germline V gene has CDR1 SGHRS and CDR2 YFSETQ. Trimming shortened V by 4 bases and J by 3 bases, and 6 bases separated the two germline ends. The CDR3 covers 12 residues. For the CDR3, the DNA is TGCGCCAGCAGCACGACGACAGATACGCAGTATTTT. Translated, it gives CASSTTTDTQYF.